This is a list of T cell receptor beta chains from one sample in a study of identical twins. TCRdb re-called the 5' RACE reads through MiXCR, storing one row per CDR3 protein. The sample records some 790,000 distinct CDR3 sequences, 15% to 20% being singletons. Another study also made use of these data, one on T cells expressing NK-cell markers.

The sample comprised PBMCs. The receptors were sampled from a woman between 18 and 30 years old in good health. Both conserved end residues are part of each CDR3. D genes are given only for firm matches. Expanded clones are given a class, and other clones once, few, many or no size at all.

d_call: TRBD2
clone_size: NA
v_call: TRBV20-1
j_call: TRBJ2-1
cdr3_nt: TGCAGTGCTAGGGGGAGCGGGATGGGGTTCACTGAGCAGTTCTTC
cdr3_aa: CSARGSGMGFTEQFF

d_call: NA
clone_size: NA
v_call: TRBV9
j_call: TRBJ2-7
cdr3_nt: TGTGCCAGCAGCGTAGGACGGGAGATCACCTACGAGCAGTACTTC
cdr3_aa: CASSVGREITYEQYF

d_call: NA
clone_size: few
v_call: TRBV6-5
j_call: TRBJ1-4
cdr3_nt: TGTGCCAGCAGTTACTTGCTTTCGGCAGTCCTTCCTGAAAAACTGTTTTTT
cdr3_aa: CASSYLLSAVLPEKLFF

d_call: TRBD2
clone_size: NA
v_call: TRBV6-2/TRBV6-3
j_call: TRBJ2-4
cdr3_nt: TGTGCCAGCAGTTACTCGGCTAGCGGGAGGGGACTGGTGGCCAAAAACATTCAGTACTTC
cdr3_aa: CASSYSASGRGLVAKNIQYF

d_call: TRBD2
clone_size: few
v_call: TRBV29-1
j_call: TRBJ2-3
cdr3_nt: TGCAGCGTAATAGCGGGAGGGGATGATACGCAGTATTTT
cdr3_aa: CSVIAGGDDTQYF

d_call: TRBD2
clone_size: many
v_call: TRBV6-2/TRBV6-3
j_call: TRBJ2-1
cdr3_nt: TGTGCCAGCAGCTCCGCCTCGACTAGCGGGAGCTCCTACAATGAGCAGTTCTTC
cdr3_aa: CASSSASTSGSSYNEQFF

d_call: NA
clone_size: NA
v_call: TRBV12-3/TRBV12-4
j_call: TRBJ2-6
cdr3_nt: TGTGCCACCCTCACCCTGAGGGACATCAACTCTGGGGCCAACGTCCTGACTTTC
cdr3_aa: CATLTLRDINSGANVLTF

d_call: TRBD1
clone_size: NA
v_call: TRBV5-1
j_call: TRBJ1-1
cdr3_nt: TGCGCCAGCAGCCTTAGGACAGGGACACAGAACACTGAAGCTTTCTTT
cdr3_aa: CASSLRTGTQNTEAFF

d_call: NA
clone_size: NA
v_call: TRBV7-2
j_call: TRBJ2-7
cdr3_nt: TGTGCCAGCAGCTTAGCGTTAGTTAGGAGCTCCTACGAGCAGTACTTC
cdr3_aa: CASSLALVRSSYEQYF

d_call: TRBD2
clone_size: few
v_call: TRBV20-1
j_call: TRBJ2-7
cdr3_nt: TGCAGTGCTAGAACCCCTCCGGAATGTCGGGAGGTTACCTACGAGCAGTACTTC
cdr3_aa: CSARTPPECREVTYEQYF

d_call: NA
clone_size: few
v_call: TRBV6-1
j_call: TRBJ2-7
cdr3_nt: TGTGCCAGCAGGATTGCCGGGGCACCCGAGCAGTACTTC
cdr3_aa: CASRIAGAPEQYF

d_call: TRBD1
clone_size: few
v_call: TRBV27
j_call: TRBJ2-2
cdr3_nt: TGTGCCAGCTCGGACAGGGCGAACACCGGGGAGCTGTTTTTT
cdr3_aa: CASSDRANTGELFF

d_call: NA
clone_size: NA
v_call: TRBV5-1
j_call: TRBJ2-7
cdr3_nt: TGCGCCAGCAGCTTGCCCCGGTTAGGGCCCTCCTACGAGCAGTACTTC
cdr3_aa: CASSLPRLGPSYEQYF

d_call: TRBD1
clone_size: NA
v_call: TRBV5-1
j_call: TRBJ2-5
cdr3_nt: TGCGCCAGCAGCTTGGTCGGGACAGACCAAGAGACCCAGTACTTC
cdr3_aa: CASSLVGTDQETQYF

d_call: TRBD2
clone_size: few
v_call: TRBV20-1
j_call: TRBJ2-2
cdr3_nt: TGCAGTGCTAGAGAGGGACTAGCCGGGGAGCTGTTTTTT
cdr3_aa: CSAREGLAGELFF

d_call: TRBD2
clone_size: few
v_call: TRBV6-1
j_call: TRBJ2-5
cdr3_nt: TGTGCCAGCATGCGGACTAGCGGGAGGGCTGAGGAGACCCAGTACTTC
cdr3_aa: CASMRTSGRAEETQYF

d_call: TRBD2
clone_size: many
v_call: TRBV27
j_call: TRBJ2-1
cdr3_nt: TGTGCCAGCAATCCTAGGACTAGCGGGGGGGACAATGAGCAGTTCTTC
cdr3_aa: CASNPRTSGGDNEQFF

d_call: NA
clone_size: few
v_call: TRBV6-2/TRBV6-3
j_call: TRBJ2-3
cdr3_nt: TGTGCCAGCACCATCTTACCTAGGGATACGCAGTATTTT
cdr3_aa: CASTILPRDTQYF

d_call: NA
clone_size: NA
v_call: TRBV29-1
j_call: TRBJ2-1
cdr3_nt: TGCAGCGTTGGTAGCCATGAGCAGTTCTTC
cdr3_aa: CSVGSHEQFF

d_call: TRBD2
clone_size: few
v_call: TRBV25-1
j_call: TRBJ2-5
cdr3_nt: TGTGCCAGCAGTGAGGGTTCACTAGCGGCCGTCGGGACCCAGTACTTC
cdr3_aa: CASSEGSLAAVGTQYF

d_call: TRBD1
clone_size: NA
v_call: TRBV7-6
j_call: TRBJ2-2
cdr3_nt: TGTGCCAGCAGCTTAGCGGCCGGACAGGGTTCGAACACCGGGGAGCTGTTTTTT
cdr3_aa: CASSLAAGQGSNTGELFF

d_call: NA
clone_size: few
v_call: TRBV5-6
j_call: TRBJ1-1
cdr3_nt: TGTGCCAGCAGGTCTGACAAAAACACTGAAGCTTTCTTT
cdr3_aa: CASRSDKNTEAFF

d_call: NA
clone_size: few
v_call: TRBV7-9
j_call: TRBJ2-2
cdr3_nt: TGTGCCAGCAGCAATCGGACTCTAGCCGGGGAGCTGTTTTTT
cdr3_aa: CASSNRTLAGELFF

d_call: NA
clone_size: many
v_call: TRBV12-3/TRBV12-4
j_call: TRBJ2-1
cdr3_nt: TGTGCCAGCAGTCGGATACAAGCGTACAATGAGCAGTTCTTC
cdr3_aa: CASSRIQAYNEQFF

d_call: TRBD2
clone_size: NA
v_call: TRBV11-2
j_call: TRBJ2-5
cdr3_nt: TGTGCCAGCAGCTTAGTCCGAGCCGGGGGGCAAGAGACCCAGTACTTC
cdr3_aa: CASSLVRAGGQETQYF

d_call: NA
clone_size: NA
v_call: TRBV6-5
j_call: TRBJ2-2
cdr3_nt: TGTGCCAGCAGTTACTCGGGGGGTATGGTAGGCACCGGGGAGCTGTTTTTT
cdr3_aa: CASSYSGGMVGTGELFF

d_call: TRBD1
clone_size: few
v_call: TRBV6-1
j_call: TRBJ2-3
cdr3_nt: TGTGCCAGCAGTCGGACAGGTCATAGCACAGATACGCAGTATTTT
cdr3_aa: CASSRTGHSTDTQYF

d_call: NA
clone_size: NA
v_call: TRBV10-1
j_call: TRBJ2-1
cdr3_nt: TGCGCCAGCAGCGAAGAAGCCGCGAGGGGCTCCTACAATGAGCAGTTCTTC
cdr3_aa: CASSEEAARGSYNEQFF

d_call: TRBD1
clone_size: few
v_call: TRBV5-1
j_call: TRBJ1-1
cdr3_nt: TGCGCCAGCAGCCAGACAGGGCTCACTGAAGCTTTCTTT
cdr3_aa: CASSQTGLTEAFF

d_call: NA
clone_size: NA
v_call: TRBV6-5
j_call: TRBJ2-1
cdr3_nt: TGTGCCAGCAGTTCCGACTCGAATGAGCAGTTCTTC
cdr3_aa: CASSSDSNEQFF